The 10 T cell receptor beta chains listed next were all sequenced from one sample in a study of cytomegalovirus exposure and HLA in healthy donors. Profiled with immunoSEQ multiplex PCR; TCRdb holds only in-frame clones, not every one. This sample carries about 120,000 clones, about 84% of them seen once, and the ten largest clones take 4.9%. The sequenced sample was PBMCs. The receptors here all came from a young man in good health and CMV-seronegative.

J is TRBJ2-1 and V is TRBV20-1; TRBD2 might be the D (6 bases). Germline CDR1 DFQATT, CDR2 SNEGSKA (reference sequence). V lost 8 bases and J 7 bases, leaving 12 bases between the germline ends. This CDR3 comprises 11 residues. The CDR3 is CSTNRGNEQFF. CDR3 nucleotide sequence: TGCAGTACCAACCGGGGGAATGAGCAGTTCTTC.

The V and J genes are TRBV2 and TRBJ1-1; 9 nucleotides match TRBD1. Germline CDR1 reads SNHLY; CDR2 reads FYNNEI. The CDR3 has 14 amino acids. V was pared by 8 bases and J by 3 bases, with 7 bases of the junction left unmatched. The CDR3 is CASGAQGAYTEAFF. The CDR3 nucleotides read TGTGCCAGCGGGGCACAGGGGGCTTACACTGAAGCTTTCTTT. Full variable domain (outside the CDR3, taken from reference TRBV2 and TRBJ1-1): EPEVTQTPSHQVTQMGQEVILRCVPISNHLYFYWYRQILGQKVEFLVSFYNNEISEKSEIFDDQFSVERPDGSNFTLKIRSTKLEDSAMYFCASGAQGAYTEAFFGQGTRLTVV.

The CDR3 DNA is TGCGCCAGCAGTGAGTTCCTCGGGAACACTGAAGCTTTCTTT. Its protein product is CASSEFLGNTEAFF. The chain joins TRBV10-1 to TRBJ1-1; D is unclear. The CDR3 runs 14 residues. V lost 1 base to trimming and J lost 1 base, with 7 bases between them. Germline loops: CDR1 WNHNN, CDR2 SYGVQD (reference sequence).

This clone was seen a handful of times. The chain carries TRBV6-1 and TRBJ2-7; 9 nucleotides agree with TRBD1. The CDR3 consists of 13 residues. Germline CDR1 MNHNS, CDR2 SASEGT. J gave up 5 bases and V 4 bases, and 3 bases lay outside the gene matches. DNA for the CDR3: TGTGCCAGCAGTGGACAGGGGGGCCACGAGCAGTACTTC. This translates into CASSGQGGHEQYF.

The chain carries TRBV5-1 and TRBJ1-2; D possibly corresponds to TRBD1 (6 bases). The V and J ends lost 0 bases and 4 bases respectively, with 10 bases between them. CDR1 and CDR2 (germline): SGHRS, YFSETQ. This CDR3 comprises 14 residues. This chain's CDR3 is CASSLGQDGYGYTF. As DNA, the CDR3 is TGCGCCAGCAGCTTGGGACAGGATGGCTATGGCTACACCTTC.

The chain links TRBV4-1 to TRBJ2-1; maybe TRBD1 (5 bases). CDR1 and CDR2 from the germline V gene are MGHRA and YSYEKL. The CDR3 covers 14 residues. Trimming left V 4 bases short and J 6 bases short, with 13 bases between. The CDR3 is CASSPYPRGNEQFF. CDR3 sequence (DNA): TGCGCCAGCAGCCCTTACCCAAGGGGCAATGAGCAGTTCTTC.

V gene TRBV6-1 combines with J gene TRBJ2-1; tentative D call: TRBD1 (6 bases). The CDR3 length is 14 residues. Trimming removed 8 bases at V and 2 bases at J, with 13 bases between. Germline CDR1 MNHNS, CDR2 SASEGT. CDR3: CASEQGRTYNEQFF. For the CDR3, the DNA is TGTGCCAGCGAACAGGGAAGAACCTACAATGAGCAGTTCTTC.

This clone was detected once. The rearrangement joins TRBV5-1 to TRBJ2-5, with D unresolved. There are 15 residues in the CDR3. The germline V and J ends were trimmed by 0 bases and 1 base, with 10 bases remaining between them. CDR1 and CDR2 from the germline V gene are SGHRS and YFSETQ. The CDR3 reads CASSLAPTFQETQYF. In DNA form, the CDR3 reads TGCGCCAGCAGCTTGGCACCCACTTTCCAAGAGACCCAGTACTTC.

The chain employs TRBV6-5 and TRBJ2-7; the match to TRBD1 covers 9 bases. CDR3 length: 16 residues. Germline CDR1 and CDR2: MNHEY and SVGAGI. V lost 4 bases, J lost 1 base, and 8 bases stayed unmatched. The CDR3 DNA is TGTGCCAGCAGTTCACAACCGGGACAGGGTTCCTACGAGCAGTACTTC. It codes for CASSSQPGQGSYEQYF.

The chain couples TRBV9 to TRBJ1-2; 7 bases agree with TRBD1. Losses at the gene ends were 4 bases for V and 3 bases for J; bases not matched to a gene: 9. CDR3 length: 15 residues. The germline CDR1 and CDR2 sequences are SGDLS and YYNGEE. DNA for the CDR3: TGTGCCAGCAGCCTACAGAGTACAGGGGACTATGGCTACACCTTC. It translates to CASSLQSTGDYGYTF.